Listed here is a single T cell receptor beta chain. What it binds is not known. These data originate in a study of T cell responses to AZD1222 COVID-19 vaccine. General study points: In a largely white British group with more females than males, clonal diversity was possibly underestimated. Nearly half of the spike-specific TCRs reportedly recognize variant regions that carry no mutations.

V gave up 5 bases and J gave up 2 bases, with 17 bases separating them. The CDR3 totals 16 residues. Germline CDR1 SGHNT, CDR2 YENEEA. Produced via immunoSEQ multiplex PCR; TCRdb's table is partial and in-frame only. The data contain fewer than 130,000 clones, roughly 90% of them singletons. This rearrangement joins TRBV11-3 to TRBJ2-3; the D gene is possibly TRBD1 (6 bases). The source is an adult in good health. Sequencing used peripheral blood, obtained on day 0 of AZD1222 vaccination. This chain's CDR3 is CASSTRQDLSTDTQYF. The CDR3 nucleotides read TGTGCCAGCAGCACCCGACAGGACCTATCCACAGATACGCAGTATTTT.